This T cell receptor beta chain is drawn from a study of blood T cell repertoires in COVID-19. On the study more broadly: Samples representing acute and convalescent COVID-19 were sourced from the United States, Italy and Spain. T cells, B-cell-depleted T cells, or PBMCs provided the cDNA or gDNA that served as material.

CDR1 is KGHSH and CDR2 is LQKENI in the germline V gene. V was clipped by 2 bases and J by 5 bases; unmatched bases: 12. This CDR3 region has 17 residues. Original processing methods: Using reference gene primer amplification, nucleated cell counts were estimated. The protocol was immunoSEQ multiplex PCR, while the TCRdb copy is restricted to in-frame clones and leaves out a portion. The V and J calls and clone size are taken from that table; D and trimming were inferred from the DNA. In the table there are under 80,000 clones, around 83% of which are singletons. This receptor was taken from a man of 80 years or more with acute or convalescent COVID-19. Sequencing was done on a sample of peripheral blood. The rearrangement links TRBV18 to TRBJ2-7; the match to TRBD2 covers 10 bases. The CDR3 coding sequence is TGTGCCAGCTCACCATTTAAATCTAGCGGGAGTGAGCACGAGCAGTACTTC. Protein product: CASSPFKSSGSEHEQYF. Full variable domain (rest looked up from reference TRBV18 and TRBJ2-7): NAGVMQNPRHLVRRRGQEARLRCSPMKGHSHVYWYRQLPEEGLKFMVYLQKENIIDESGMPKERFSAEFPKEGPSILRIQQVVRGDSAAYFCASSPFKSSGSEHEQYFGPGTRLTVT.